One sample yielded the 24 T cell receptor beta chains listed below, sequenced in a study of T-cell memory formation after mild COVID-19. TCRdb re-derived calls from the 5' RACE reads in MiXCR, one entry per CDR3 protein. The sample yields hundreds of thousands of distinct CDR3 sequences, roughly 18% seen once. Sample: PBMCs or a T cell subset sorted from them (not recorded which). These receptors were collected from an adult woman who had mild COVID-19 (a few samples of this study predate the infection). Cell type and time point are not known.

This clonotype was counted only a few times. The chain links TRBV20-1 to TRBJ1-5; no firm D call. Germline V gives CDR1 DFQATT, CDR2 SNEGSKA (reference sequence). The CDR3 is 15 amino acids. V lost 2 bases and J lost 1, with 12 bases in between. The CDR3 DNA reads TGCAGTGCTAGACGGAGGGTGGGGAGCAATCAGCCCCAGCATTTT. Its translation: CSARRRVGSNQPQHF.

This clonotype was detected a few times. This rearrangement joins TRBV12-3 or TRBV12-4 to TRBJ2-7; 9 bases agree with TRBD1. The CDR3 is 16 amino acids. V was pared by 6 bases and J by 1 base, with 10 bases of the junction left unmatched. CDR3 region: CASSLITGQGSYEQYF. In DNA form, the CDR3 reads TGTGCCAGCAGCCTAATAACGGGACAGGGTTCCTACGAGCAGTACTTC.

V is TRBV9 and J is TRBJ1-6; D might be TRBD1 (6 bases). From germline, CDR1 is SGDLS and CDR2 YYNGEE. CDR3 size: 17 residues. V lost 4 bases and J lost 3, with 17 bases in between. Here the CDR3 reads CASSSSGGAYYNSPLHF. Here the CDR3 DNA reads TGTGCCAGCAGCTCTTCGGGGGGGGCCTACTATAATTCACCCCTCCACTTT.

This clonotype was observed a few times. The CDR3, as DNA: TGTGCCAGCAGCTTAGACGGGAGTGGAGAGACCCAGTACTTC. Translation: CASSLDGSGETQYF. The chain employs TRBV7-6 and TRBJ2-5, with D possibly being TRBD2 (6 bases). Germline lookup yields CDR1 SGHVS and CDR2 FNYEAQ. CDR3 length: 14 residues. Trimming pared 1 base from V and 4 bases from J, leaving 10 bases between.

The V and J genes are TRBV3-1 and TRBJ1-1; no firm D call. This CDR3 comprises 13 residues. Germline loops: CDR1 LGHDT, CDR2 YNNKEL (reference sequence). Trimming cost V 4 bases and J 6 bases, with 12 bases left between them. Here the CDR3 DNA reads TGTGCCAGCAGCCCTTTGTGGGTATCTGAAGCTTTCTTT. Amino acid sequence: CASSPLWVSEAFF.

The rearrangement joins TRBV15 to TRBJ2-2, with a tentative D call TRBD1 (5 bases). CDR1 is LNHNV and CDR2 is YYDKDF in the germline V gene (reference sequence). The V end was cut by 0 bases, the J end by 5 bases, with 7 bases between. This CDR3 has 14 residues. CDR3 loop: CATSRERGTGELFF. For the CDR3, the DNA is TGTGCCACCAGCAGAGAAAGGGGAACCGGGGAGCTGTTTTTT.

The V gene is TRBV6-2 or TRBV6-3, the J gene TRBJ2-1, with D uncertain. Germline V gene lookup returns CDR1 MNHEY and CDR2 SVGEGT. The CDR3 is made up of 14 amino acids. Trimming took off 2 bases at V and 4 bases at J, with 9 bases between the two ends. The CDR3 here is CASSYIQHYNEQFF. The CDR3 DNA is TGTGCCAGCAGTTACATCCAGCATTACAATGAGCAGTTCTTC.

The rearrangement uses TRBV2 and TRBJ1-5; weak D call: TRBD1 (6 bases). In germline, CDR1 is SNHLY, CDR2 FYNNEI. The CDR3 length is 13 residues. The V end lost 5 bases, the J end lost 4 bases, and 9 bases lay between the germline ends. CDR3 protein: CASSKQGNQPQHF. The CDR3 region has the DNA TGTGCCAGCAGTAAACAGGGAAATCAGCCCCAGCATTTT.

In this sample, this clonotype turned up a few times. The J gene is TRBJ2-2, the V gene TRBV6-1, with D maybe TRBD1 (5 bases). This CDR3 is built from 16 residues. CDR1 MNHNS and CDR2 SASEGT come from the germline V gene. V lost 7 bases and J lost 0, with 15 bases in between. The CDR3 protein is CASNVGHFPNTGELFF. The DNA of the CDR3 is TGTGCCAGCAACGTAGGACACTTCCCGAACACCGGGGAGCTGTTTTTT.

The CDR3 is CASSSRGWETQYF. Written as DNA, the CDR3 is TGTGCCAGCAGTTCCCGGGGTTGGGAGACCCAGTACTTC. V usage is TRBV27 and J usage is TRBJ2-5; TRBD2 might be the D (5 bases). This CDR3 spans 13 amino acids. Germline V gives CDR1 MNHEY, CDR2 SMNVEV (reference sequence). Trimming stripped 4 bases from V and 5 bases from J, with 11 bases between.

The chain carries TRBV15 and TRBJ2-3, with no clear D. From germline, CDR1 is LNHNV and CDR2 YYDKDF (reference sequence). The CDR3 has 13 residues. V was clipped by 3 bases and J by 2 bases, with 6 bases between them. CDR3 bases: TGTGCCACCAGCAGTCTCGACACAGATACGCAGTATTTT. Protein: CATSSLDTDTQYF.

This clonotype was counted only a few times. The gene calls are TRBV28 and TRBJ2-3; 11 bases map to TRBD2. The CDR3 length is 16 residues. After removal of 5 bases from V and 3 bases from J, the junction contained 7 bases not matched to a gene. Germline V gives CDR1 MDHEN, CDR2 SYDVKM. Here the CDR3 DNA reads TGTGCCAGCAGTATTAGCGGGAGGGCCTTGACAGATACGCAGTATTTT. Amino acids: CASSISGRALTDTQYF.

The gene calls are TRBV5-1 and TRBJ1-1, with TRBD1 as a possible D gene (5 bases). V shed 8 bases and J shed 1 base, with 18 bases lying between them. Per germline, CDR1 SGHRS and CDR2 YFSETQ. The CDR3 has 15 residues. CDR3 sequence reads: CASYQGEGSNTEAFF. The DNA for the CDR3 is TGCGCCAGTTATCAAGGCGAGGGGTCGAACACTGAAGCTTTCTTT.

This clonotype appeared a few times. This CDR3 reads CASSVKLGPYF. The CDR3 bases are TGTGCCAGCAGCGTAAAGTTGGGACCGTACTTC. V and J are TRBV21-1 and TRBJ2-5; TRBD1, the D gene given by the table, was not confirmed from the DNA. TRBV21-1 is a listed pseudogene. This CDR3 is 11 amino acids long.

The chain's CDR3 is CAWQSGGNQPQHF. CDR3 in DNA: TGTGCCTGGCAATCGGGGGGCAATCAGCCCCAGCATTTT. This sequence joins TRBV30 and TRBJ1-5; the D gene is possibly TRBD1 (5 bases). Between the trimmed V and J ends, which lost 5 bases and 2 bases, there was a span of 10 bases. CDR3 length: 13 residues. Per germline, CDR1 GTSNPN and CDR2 SVGIG (reference sequence). Filled out from reference TRBV30 and TRBJ1-5, the complete variable domain reads SQTIHQWPATLVQPVGSPLSLECTVEGTSNPNLYWYRQAAGRGLQLLFYSVGIGQISSEVPQNLSASRPQDRQFILSSKKLLLSDSGFYLCAWQSGGNQPQHFGDGTRLSIL.

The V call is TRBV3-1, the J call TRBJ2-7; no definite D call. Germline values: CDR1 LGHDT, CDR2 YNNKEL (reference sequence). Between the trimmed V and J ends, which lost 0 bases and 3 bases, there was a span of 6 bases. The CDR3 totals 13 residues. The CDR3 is CASSQDRIYEQYF. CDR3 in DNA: TGTGCCAGCAGCCAAGACCGGATCTACGAGCAGTACTTC.

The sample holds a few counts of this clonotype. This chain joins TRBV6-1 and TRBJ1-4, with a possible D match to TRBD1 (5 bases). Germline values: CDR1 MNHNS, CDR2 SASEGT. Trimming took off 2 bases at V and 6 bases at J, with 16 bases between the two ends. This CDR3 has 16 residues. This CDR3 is CASSEIVGGWDEKLFF. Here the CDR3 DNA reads TGTGCCAGCAGTGAAATCGTCGGGGGTTGGGATGAAAAACTGTTTTTT.

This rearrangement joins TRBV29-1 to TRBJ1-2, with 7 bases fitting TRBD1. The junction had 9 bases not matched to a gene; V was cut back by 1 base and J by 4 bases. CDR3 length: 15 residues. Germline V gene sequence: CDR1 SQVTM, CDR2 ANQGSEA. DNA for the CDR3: TGCAGCGTTGAAGGGAAGGGGACAGAGTCCTATGGCTACACCTTC. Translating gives CSVEGKGTESYGYTF.

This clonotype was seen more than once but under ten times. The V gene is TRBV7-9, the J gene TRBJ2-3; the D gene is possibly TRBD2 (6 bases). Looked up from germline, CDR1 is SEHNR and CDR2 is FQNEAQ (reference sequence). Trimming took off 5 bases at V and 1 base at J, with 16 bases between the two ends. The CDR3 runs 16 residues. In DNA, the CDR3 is TGTGCCAGCAGCCTCCCGCGGGGCTTGGGCACAGATACGCAGTATTTT. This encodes CASSLPRGLGTDTQYF.

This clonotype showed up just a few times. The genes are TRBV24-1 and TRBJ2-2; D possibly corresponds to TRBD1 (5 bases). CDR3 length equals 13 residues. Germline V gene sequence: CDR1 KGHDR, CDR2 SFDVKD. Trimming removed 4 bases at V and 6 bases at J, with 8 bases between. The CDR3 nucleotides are TGTGCCACCAGTGAAGGGGCAGCCGGGGAGCTGTTTTTT. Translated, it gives CATSEGAAGELFF.

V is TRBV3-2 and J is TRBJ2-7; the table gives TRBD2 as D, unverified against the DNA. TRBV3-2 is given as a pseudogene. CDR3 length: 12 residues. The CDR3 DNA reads TGTCCCCAACGACTAGCGGGAGACGAGCAGTACTTC. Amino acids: CPQRLAGDEQYF.

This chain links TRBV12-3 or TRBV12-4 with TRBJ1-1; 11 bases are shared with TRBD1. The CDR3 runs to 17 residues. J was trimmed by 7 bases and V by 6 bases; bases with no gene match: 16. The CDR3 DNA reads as TGTGCCAGCAGCCGAATGGACAGGGGGCTCGGAGATGGTGAAGCTTTCTTT. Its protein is CASSRMDRGLGDGEAFF.

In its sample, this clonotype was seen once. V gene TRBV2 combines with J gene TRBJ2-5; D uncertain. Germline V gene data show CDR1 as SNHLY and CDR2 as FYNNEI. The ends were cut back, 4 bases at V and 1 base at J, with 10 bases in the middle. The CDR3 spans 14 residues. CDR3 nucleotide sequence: TGTGCCAGCAGTGTGGGCTTGCTCCAAGAGACCCAGTACTTC. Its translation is CASSVGLLQETQYF.

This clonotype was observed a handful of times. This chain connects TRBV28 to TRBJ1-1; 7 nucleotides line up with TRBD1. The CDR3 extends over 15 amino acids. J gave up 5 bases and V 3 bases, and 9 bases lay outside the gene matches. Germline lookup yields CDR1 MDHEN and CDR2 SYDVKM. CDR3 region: CASSFRGLRGTEAFF. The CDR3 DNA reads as TGTGCCAGCAGTTTCCGGGGGCTCAGGGGGACTGAAGCTTTCTTT.